Described below is a single T cell receptor (beta chain) sequence and its context. Its antigen remains unknown. A much larger clone differs by one base, so this may be a read error. These data originate in a study of T cells in Graves' hyperthyroidism and ophthalmopathy. The J segment lost 4 bases and the V segment lost 4 bases, leaving 10 bases of the junction unmatched. The CDR3 is made up of 16 amino acids. Germline V gene sequence: CDR1 MNHNS, CDR2 SASEGT. Amplification of TCR beta CDR3 regions was performed using RNA transcripts as template. Initially, a first-round RT-PCR of the TCR CDR3 employed the HTBI primer set. Each CDR3 protein gets one entry after TCRdb re-called the multiplex PCR reads with MiXCR. Among 40,000 to 60,000 distinct CDR3 sequences listed, less than 60% were seen once. Study-level points and caveats: The blood repertoire included most of the expanded thyroid clonotypes above 0.001.

In the ophthalmopathy cohort, Clinical Activity Score was at least 3, NOSPECS grade at least 4, and duration under 3 months. About 10 ml fresh peripheral blood yielded the PBMCs. The chain couples TRBV6-1 to TRBJ1-3; 7 bases map to TRBD1. This TCR was recovered from a woman aged 45 to 65 with Graves' ophthalmopathy. Sequencing was performed on blood. For the CDR3, the DNA is TGTGCCAGCAGTGGGACTACAGGGGTTTTCGGAAACACCATATATTTT. Amino acids: CASSGTTGVFGNTIYF.